This TCR beta chain was recorded in a study of T-cell memory formation after mild COVID-19. Study findings and constraints: Whether second-wave clones peaking at day 37 were SARS-CoV-2 specific went unconfirmed. Day 15 to 85 contracting clones showed balanced CD4/CD8; day 15 to 37 expanders favored CD4+.

Germline CDR1 SGHRS, CDR2 YFSETQ. Losses at the gene ends were 0 bases for V and 9 bases for J; bases not matched to a gene: 5. There are 14 residues in the CDR3. TCRdb re-called the 5' RACE reads with MiXCR, one entry per CDR3 protein. Altogether a few hundred thousand distinct CDR3 sequences are present, approximately 15% being singletons, with the ten largest covering more than 20%. This clonotype was recorded many times. Antigen unknown. Sequencing used PBMCs or a T cell subset sorted from them (not recorded which). The V and J genes are TRBV5-1 and TRBJ2-1; TRBD1 aligns across 8 bases. This sequence was found in a man aged 18 to 29 who had mild COVID-19 (a few samples of this study predate the infection). Cell type and time point are not known. The CDR3 reads CASSLVGQDGEQFF. The DNA of the CDR3 is TGCGCCAGCAGCTTGGTGGGACAGGACGGTGAGCAGTTCTTC.